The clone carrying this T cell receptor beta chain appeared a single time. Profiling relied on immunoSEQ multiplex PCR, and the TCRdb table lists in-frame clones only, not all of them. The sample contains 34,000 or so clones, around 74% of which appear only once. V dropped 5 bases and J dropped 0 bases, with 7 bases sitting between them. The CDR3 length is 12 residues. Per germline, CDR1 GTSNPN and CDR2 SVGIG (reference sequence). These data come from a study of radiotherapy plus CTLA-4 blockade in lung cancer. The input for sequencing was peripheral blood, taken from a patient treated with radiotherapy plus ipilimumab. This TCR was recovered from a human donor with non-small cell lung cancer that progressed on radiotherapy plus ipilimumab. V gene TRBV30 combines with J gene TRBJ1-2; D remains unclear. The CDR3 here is CAWFGANYGYTF. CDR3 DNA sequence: TGTGCCTGGTTTGGGGCTAACTATGGCTACACCTTC.